A single sample is the source of the 2 T cell receptor beta chains below, sequenced in a study of blood T cell repertoires in COVID-19. Sequenced by immunoSEQ multiplex PCR; TCRdb stores in-frame clones only, minus some. The data hold 450,000 or so clones, with around nine tenths observed a single time. The sample consisted of peripheral blood. These receptors came from a middle-aged woman with COVID-19, enrolled during active disease.

This clone occurred once. V is TRBV7-9 and J is TRBJ1-4, with D unresolved. This CDR3 is built from 13 residues. Germline CDR1 SEHNR, CDR2 FQNEAQ (reference sequence). Trimming took off 1 base at V and 6 bases at J, with 6 bases between the two ends. This CDR3 reads CASSLVQYEKLFF. The CDR3 DNA reads as TGTGCCAGCAGCTTAGTTCAGTATGAAAAACTGTTTTTT.

The CDR3 nucleotides are TGTGCCAGCAGCCCACCCGGTAATTCACCCCTCCACTTT. This codes for CASSPPGNSPLHF. This sequence joins TRBV11-2 and TRBJ1-6; no clear D gene. The CDR3 has 13 amino acids. Trimming removed 5 bases at V and 6 bases at J, with 8 bases between. Germline values: CDR1 SGHAT, CDR2 FQNNGV.